This T cell receptor (beta chain) is drawn from a study of T cells in Graves' hyperthyroidism and ophthalmopathy. There are many counts of this clonotype. Stable disease denoted Graves' hyperthyroidism without ophthalmopathy progression within 18 months. Pregnant or lactating patients were excluded, as were those with uncontrolled infection or other autoimmune disease. Regions amplified from RNA transcripts were the TCR beta CDR3 regions. HTBI primers were the set used in a first-round RT-PCR of the TCR CDR3. Via MiXCR, TCRdb re-called the multiplex PCR reads, giving one row per CDR3 protein. This repertoire shows a few hundred thousand distinct CDR3 sequences, about 45% found once; its top ten account for around 7.7%. This CDR3 contains 14 residues. Germline CDR1 SGHNT, CDR2 YENEEA. V was clipped by 1 base and J by 7 bases, with 13 bases between them.

This sequence joins TRBV11-3 and TRBJ1-2; tentative D call: TRBD1 (5 bases). The receptor was derived from a woman aged 18-29 years with Graves' hyperthyroidism. The source material was peripheral blood or thyroid tissue (not recorded which). This chain's CDR3 is CASSLASGYSGYTF. For the CDR3, the DNA is TGTGCCAGCAGCTTAGCATCAGGGTATAGTGGCTACACCTTC.